The 13 T cell receptor beta chains below were found in one sample sequenced in a study of siplizumab effects on memory and regulatory T cells. Libraries were prepared by immunoSEQ multiplex PCR; TCRdb keeps only in-frame clonotypes and omits some of them. Of about 80,000 clones in the sample, roughly 94% were seen once. Specimen: CD8+ T cells sorted from blood. These receptors were obtained from a human donor in good health.

This chain uses TRBV19 with TRBJ2-1; D is uncertain. The V gene's germline CDR1 is LNHDA and CDR2 SQIVND (reference sequence). Trimming took off 3 bases at V and 6 bases at J, with 3 bases between the two ends. The length of the CDR3 is 11 residues. The CDR3 coding sequence is TGTGCCAGTAGTATTGGCAATGAGCAGTTCTTC. This translates into CASSIGNEQFF.

The chain is built from TRBV11-1 and TRBJ1-2, with TRBD1 matching over 9 bases. The CDR3 extends over 16 amino acids. V was clipped by 5 bases and J by 6 bases; unmatched bases: 13. Germline CDR1 and CDR2: SGHAT and FQDESV (reference sequence). The DNA of the CDR3 is TGTGCCAGCAGCCCGAGAGGACAGGGGAGGGCGGATGGCTACACCTTC. Its protein product is CASSPRGQGRADGYTF.

This rearrangement joins TRBV19 to TRBJ2-2; 7 nucleotides match TRBD2. With 1 base clipped from V and 4 bases from J, the junction kept 3 bases outside the gene matches. Per germline, CDR1 LNHDA and CDR2 SQIVND (reference sequence). This CDR3 region has 15 residues. CDR3 sequence reads: CASSIAGGSTGELFF. Here the CDR3 DNA reads TGTGCCAGTAGTATAGCGGGGGGTTCCACCGGGGAGCTGTTTTTT.

This chain connects TRBV19 to TRBJ2-1; TRBD2 agrees at 10 bases. CDR3 size: 16 residues. Trimming cost V 4 bases and J 2 bases; bases outside gene matches: 5. CDR1 LNHDA and CDR2 SQIVND come from the germline V gene (reference sequence). The DNA of the CDR3 is TGTGCCAGTAGTACTACTAGCGGGAACCCCTACAATGAGCAGTTCTTC. It codes for CASSTTSGNPYNEQFF.

V is TRBV2 and J is TRBJ1-1; a possible D gene is TRBD1 (5 bases). This CDR3 comprises 14 residues. Trimming removed 4 bases at V and 6 bases at J, with 15 bases between. Germline loops: CDR1 SNHLY, CDR2 FYNNEI. The CDR3 DNA sequence: TGTGCCAGCAGTGTTTGGGGGGAAGTTGCTGAAGCTTTCTTT. Translation gives CASSVWGEVAEAFF.

The chain combines TRBV5-8 with TRBJ2-5, with D hard to call. Germline V gene data show CDR1 as SGHTS and CDR2 as YDEGEE. The CDR3 runs to 14 residues. Trimming removed 1 base at V and 0 bases at J, with 7 bases between. The CDR3 loop reads CASSLLDYQETQYF. The DNA for the CDR3 is TGTGCCAGCAGCTTGCTAGACTACCAAGAGACCCAGTACTTC.

The chain has TRBV7-3 and TRBJ2-7, with D unclear. The CDR3 contains 15 residues. Germline-derived CDR1 and CDR2 are SGHTA and FQGTGA. V gave up 3 bases and J gave up 0 bases, with 12 bases separating them. This CDR3 reads CASSLGAPSSYEQYF. The CDR3 DNA reads TGTGCCAGCAGCTTGGGCGCCCCCTCCTCCTACGAGCAGTACTTC.

Only one count was recorded for this clone. This rearrangement joins TRBV4-1 to TRBJ1-2; D gene uncertain. This CDR3 has 17 amino acids. Germline values: CDR1 MGHRA, CDR2 YSYEKL. Between the trimmed V and J ends, which lost 1 base and 3 bases, there was a span of 18 bases. The CDR3 nucleotides read TGCGCCAGCAGCCAAGGGCCATACCCTAACTTAGACTATGGCTACACCTTC. It translates to CASSQGPYPNLDYGYTF.

This clone appeared once. This sequence joins TRBV6-1 and TRBJ2-1, with a weak D call TRBD2 (5 bases). Germline CDR1 reads MNHNS; CDR2 reads SASEGT. V lost 2 bases to trimming and J lost 5 bases, with 7 bases between them. The CDR3 runs 13 residues. CDR3 nucleotides: TGTGCCAGCAGTGAATTCGGGAACAATGAGCAGTTCTTC. It is translated as CASSEFGNNEQFF.

CDR3 nucleotide sequence: TGTGCCAGCAGCTACAGGGTAGCATCCTACGAGCAGTACTTC. Its protein is CASSYRVASYEQYF. The V call is TRBV19, the J call TRBJ2-7, with D perhaps TRBD1 (6 bases). Trimming took off 9 bases at V and 1 base at J, with 16 bases between the two ends. In germline, CDR1 is LNHDA, CDR2 SQIVND (reference sequence). This CDR3 has 14 residues.

The V gene is TRBV6-5, the J gene TRBJ1-1; D is possibly TRBD1 (5 bases). Germline V gene sequence: CDR1 MNHEY, CDR2 SVGAGI. The V end was cut by 11 bases, the J end by 1 base, with 17 bases between. This CDR3 spans 14 amino acids. The CDR3 DNA reads as TGTGCCGCTTGTATCGCGCAGGGGAACACTGAAGCTTTCTTT. This encodes CAACIAQGNTEAFF.

J is TRBJ2-7 and V is TRBV10-3, with TRBD1 identical over 8 bases. The junction had 3 bases not matched to a gene; V was cut back by 6 bases and J by 2 bases. The CDR3 runs to 13 residues. CDR1 and CDR2 (germline): ENHRY, SYGVKD. In DNA form, the CDR3 reads TGTGCCATCAGGACAGGGGAGGCCTACGAGCAGTACTTC. This gives the protein CAIRTGEAYEQYF.

This chain connects TRBV27 to TRBJ2-7, with 9 positions matching TRBD2. CDR3 length: 14 amino acids. Germline CDR1 and CDR2: MNHEY and SMNVEV (reference sequence). After removal of 5 bases from V and 5 bases from J, the junction contained 7 bases not matched to a gene. CDR3 residues: CASSLSGSSHEQYF. The CDR3 DNA sequence: TGTGCCAGCAGTCTTAGCGGGAGTAGTCACGAGCAGTACTTC.